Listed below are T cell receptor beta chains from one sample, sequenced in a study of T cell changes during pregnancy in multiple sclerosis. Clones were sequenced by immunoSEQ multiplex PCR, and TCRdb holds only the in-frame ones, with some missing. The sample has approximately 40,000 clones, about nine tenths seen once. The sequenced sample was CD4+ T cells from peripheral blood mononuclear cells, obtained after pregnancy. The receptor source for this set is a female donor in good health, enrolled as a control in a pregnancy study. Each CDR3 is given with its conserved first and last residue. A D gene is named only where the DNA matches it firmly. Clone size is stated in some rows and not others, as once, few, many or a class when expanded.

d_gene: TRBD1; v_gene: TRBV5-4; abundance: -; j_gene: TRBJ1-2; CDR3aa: CASSPRGTGGSNYGYTF; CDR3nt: TGTGCCAGCAGCCCGAGGGGGACAGGGGGCTCTAACTATGGCTACACCTTC
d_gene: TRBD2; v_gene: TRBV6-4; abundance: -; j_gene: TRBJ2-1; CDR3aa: CASSDVFGVAGRHEQFF; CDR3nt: TGTGCCAGCAGTGACGTTTTCGGGGTAGCGGGACGCCATGAGCAGTTCTTC
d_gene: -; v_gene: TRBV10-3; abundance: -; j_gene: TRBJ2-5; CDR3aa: CAISDDRQETQYF; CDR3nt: TGTGCCATCAGTGATGACAGACAAGAGACCCAGTACTTC
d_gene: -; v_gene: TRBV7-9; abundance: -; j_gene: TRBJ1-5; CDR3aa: CASSQDSINQPQHF; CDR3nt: TGTGCCAGCAGTCAAGACAGTATCAATCAGCCCCAGCATTTT
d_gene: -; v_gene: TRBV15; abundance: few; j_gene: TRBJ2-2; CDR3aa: CATSRAGSDTGELFF; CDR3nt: TGTGCCACCAGCAGAGCAGGGTCTGACACCGGGGAGCTGTTTTTT
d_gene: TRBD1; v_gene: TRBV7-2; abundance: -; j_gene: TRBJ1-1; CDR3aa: CASSLGQGNTEAFF; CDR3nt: TGTGCCAGCAGCTTAGGACAGGGGAACACTGAAGCTTTCTTT
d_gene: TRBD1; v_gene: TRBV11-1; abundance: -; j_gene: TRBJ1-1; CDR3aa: CASSPQGAILNTEAFF; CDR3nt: TGTGCCAGCAGCCCACAGGGGGCGATTTTGAACACTGAAGCTTTCTTT
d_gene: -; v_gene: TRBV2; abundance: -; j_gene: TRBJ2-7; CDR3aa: CASSVRQERYF; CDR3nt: TGTGCCAGCAGTGTCCGACAGGAGCGGTACTTC
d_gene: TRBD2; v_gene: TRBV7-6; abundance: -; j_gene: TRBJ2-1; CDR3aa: CASSSAPGAGDEQFF; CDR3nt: TGTGCCAGCAGCTCCGCCCCAGGAGCGGGAGATGAGCAGTTCTTC
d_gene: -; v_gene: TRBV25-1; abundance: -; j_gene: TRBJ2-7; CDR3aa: CASSEWEGAYEQYF; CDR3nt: TGTGCCAGCAGTGAATGGGAGGGGGCCTACGAGCAGTACTTC